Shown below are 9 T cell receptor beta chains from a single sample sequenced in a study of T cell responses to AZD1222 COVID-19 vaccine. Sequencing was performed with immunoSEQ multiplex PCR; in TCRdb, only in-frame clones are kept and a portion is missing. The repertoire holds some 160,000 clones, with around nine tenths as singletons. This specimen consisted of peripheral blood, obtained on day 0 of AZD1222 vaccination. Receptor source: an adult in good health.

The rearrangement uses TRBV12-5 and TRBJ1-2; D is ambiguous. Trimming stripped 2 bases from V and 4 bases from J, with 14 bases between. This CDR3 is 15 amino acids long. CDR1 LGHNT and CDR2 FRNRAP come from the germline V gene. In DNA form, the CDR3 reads TGTGCTAGTGGTTTGTATCCTCTGGACCGCTATGGCTACACCTTC. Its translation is CASGLYPLDRYGYTF.

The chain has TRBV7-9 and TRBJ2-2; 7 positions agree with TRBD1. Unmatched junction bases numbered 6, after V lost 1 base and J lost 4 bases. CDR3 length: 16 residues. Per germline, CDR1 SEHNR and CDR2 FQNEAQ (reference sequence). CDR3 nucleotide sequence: TGTGCCAGCAGCTTAGAAAGGGGGCGAGGCACCGGGGAGCTGTTTTTT. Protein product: CASSLERGRGTGELFF.

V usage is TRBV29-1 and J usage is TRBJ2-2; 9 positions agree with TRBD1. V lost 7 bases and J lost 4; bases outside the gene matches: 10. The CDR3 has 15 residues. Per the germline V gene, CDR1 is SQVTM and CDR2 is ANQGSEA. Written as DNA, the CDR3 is TGCAGCGCGGGAAGGGACAGGGAGGTCACCGGGGAGCTGTTTTTT. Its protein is CSAGRDREVTGELFF.

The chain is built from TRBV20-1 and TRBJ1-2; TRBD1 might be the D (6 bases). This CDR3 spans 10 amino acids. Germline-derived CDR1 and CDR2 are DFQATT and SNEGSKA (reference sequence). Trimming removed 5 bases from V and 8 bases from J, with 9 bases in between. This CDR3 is CSAGQPGYTF. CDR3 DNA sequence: TGCAGTGCTGGACAGCCGGGCTACACCTTC.

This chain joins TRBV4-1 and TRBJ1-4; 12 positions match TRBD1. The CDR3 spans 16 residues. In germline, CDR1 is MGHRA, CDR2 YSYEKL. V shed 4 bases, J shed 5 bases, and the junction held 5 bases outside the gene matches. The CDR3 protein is CASSRTGQGANEKLFF. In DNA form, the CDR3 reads TGCGCCAGCAGCCGTACGGGACAGGGGGCGAATGAAAAACTGTTTTTT.

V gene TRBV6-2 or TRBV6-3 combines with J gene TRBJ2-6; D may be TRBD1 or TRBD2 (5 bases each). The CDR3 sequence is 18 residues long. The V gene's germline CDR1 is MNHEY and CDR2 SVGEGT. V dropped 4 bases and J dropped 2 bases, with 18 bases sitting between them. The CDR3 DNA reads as TGTGCCAGCAGTTCATACCGGGACCCGAGAACTGGGGCCAACGTCCTGACTTTC. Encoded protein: CASSSYRDPRTGANVLTF.

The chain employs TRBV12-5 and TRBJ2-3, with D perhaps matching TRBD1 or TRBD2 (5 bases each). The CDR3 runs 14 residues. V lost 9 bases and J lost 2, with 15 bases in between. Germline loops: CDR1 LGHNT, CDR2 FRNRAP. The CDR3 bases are TGTGCTAGCGGGGCCCAGACATCCACAGATACGCAGTATTTT. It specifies CASGAQTSTDTQYF. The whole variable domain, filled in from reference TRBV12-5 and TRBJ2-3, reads DARVTQTPRHKVTEMGQEVTMRCQPILGHNTVFWYRQTMMQGLELLAYFRNRAPLDDSGMPKDRFSAEMPDATLATLKIQPSEPRDSAVYFCASGAQTSTDTQYFGPGTRLTVL.

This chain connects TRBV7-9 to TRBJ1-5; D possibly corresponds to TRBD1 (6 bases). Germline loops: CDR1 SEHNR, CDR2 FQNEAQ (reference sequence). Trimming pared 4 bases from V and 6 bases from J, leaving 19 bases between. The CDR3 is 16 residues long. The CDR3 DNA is TGTGCCAGCAGCTCCCAAGAAACAGGGCGAGGTCAGCCCCAGCATTTT. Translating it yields CASSSQETGRGQPQHF.

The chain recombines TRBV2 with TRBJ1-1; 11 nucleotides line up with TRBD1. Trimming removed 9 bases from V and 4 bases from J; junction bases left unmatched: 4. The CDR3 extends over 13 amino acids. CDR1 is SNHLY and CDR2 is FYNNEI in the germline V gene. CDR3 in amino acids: CASGQGAVTEAFF. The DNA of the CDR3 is TGTGCCAGTGGACAGGGGGCAGTCACTGAAGCTTTCTTT.